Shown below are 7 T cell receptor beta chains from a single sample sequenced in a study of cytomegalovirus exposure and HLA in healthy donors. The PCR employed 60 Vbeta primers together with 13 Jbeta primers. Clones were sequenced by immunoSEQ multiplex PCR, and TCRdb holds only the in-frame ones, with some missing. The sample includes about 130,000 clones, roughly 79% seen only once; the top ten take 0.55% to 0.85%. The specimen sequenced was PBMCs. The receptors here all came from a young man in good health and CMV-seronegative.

CDR3 bases: TGTGCCAGCAGCGCCGCAGGGGCCGGGGCCAACGTCCTGACTTTC. This codes for CASSAAGAGANVLTF. The chain joins TRBV9 to TRBJ2-6, with a possible D match to TRBD1 (6 bases). CDR3 length: 15 amino acids. Germline V gene lookup returns CDR1 SGDLS and CDR2 YYNGEE. V lost 3 bases and J lost 4, with 11 bases in between.

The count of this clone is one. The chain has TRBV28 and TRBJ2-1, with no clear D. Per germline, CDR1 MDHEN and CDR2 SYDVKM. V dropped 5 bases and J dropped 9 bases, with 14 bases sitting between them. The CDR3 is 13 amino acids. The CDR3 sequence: CASSPLRTGEQFF. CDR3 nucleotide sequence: TGTGCCAGCAGTCCCCTGCGCACGGGTGAGCAGTTCTTC.

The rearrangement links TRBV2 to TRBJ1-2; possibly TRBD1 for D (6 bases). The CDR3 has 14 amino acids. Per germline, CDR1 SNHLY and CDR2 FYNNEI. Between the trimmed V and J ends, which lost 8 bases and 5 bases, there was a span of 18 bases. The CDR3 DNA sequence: TGTGCCAGCCCAAACCCCGGACAGAATTATGGCTACACCTTC. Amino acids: CASPNPGQNYGYTF. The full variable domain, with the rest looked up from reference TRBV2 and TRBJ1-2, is EPEVTQTPSHQVTQMGQEVILRCVPISNHLYFYWYRQILGQKVEFLVSFYNNEISEKSEIFDDQFSVERPDGSNFTLKIRSTKLEDSAMYFCASPNPGQNYGYTFGSGTRLTVV.

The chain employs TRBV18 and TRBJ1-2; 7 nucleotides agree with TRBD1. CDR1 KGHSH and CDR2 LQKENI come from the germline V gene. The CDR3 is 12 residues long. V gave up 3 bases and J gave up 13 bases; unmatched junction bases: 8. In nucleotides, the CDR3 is TGTGCCAGCTCACCGGGACAGTCAGTTTCCACCTTC. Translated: CASSPGQSVSTF.

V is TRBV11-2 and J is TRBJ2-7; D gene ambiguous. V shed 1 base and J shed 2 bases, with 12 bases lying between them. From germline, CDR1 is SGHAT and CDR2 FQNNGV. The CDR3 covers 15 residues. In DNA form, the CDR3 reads TGTGCCAGCAGCTTAGGGCAGGCACCAGCCTACGAGCAGTACTTC. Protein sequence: CASSLGQAPAYEQYF.

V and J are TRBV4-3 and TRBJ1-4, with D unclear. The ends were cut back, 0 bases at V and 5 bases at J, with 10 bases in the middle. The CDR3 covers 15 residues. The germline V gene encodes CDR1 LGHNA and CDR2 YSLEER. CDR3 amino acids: CASSQDLQTNEKLFF. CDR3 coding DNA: TGCGCCAGCAGCCAAGATCTACAGACAAATGAAAAACTGTTTTTT.

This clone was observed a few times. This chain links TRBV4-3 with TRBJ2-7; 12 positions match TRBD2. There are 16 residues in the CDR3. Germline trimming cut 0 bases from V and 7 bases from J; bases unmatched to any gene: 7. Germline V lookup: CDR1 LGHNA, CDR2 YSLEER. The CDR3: CASSQDSLAGGREQYF. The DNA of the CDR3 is TGCGCCAGCAGCCAAGATAGTCTAGCGGGGGGGCGAGAGCAGTACTTC.